This paragraph covers one T cell receptor beta chain sequence. The data were taken from a study of T cells in women clearing cervical HPV infection. Clones were sequenced by immunoSEQ multiplex PCR, and TCRdb holds only the in-frame ones, with some missing. Here the sample table reports about 37,000 clones. Sample: blood buffy coat. The sequence was obtained from a woman between 18 and 70 years old with a cervical HPV16 infection that either progressed to CIN3+ or cleared (not recorded which).

Incomplete CDR3 DNA: TGTGCCAGCAGTGTCGAGGGTCTAGCTTCCTACGAG. Translating gives CASSVEGLASYE. The whole CDR3 sequence is CASSVEGLASYEQYF. This sequence joins TRBV2 and TRBJ2-7, with D tentatively TRBD2 (5 bases). The sequenced fragment ends 3 residues before the CDR3 boundary, so the rest is inferred from the germline J gene. Trimming took 4 bases from V and 1 from J, leaving 14 bases between them. The CDR3 has 15 residues. Germline-derived CDR1 and CDR2 are SNHLY and FYNNEI.